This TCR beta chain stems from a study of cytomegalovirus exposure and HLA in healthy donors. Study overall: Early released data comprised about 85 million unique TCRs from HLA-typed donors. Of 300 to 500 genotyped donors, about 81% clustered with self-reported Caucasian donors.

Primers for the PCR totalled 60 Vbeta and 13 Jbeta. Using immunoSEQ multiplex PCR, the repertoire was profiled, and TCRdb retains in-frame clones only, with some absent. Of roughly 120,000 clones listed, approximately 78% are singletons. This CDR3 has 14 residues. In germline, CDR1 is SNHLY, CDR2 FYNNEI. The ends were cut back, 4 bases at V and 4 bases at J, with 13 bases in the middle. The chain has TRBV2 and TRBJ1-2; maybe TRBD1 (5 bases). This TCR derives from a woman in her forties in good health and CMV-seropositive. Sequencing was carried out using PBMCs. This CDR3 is CASSATGTSYGYTF. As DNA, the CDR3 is TGTGCCAGCAGTGCGACCGGGACTTCCTATGGCTACACCTTC.